This TCR beta chain originates from a study of regulatory T cells in long-lasting Graves disease. The study's findings and limits: Favoring TRBV28, TRBJ1-2 and TRBJ2-5 was a feature seen in persistent disease.

Indicated time point: newly diagnosed GD, antithyroid drugs for less than 3 months. After RNA was extracted from PBMCs, the TCR library was made from it. The CDR3 runs to 17 residues. J gave up 3 bases and V 3 bases, and 13 bases lay outside the gene matches. CDR1 and CDR2 (germline): GTSNPN, SVGIG (reference sequence). On this clonotype itself: Its antigen remains unidentified.

HTBI primers from iRepertoire and Arm-PCR of CDR3 regions yielded the TCR beta libraries. From the multiplex PCR reads, TCRdb called clonotypes with MiXCR, one entry per CDR3 protein. The top ten hold about 27% of the sample, which has approximately 350,000 distinct CDR3 sequences, approximately 15% seen once. These data were also reused for a study on T cells in Graves' hyperthyroidism and ophthalmopathy. Turning to that study: Newly diagnosed patients aged 18 to 65 had hyperthyroidism of under 2 months' duration. Ophthalmopathy was told apart from stable hyperthyroidism by a 13 V-J model.

The chain is built from TRBV30 and TRBJ2-3; TRBD1 matches at 9 bases. This receptor was obtained from a man aged 35 to 55 with Graves disease. The material sequenced was peripheral blood mononuclear cells (PBMCs), taken at new diagnosis, from a patient treated with antithyroid drugs. In DNA, the CDR3 is TGTGCCTGGAGGATCCTCCCGGGACAGGGAGAGACAGATACGCAGTATTTT. Amino acid sequence: CAWRILPGQGETDTQYF. Using reference TRBV30 and TRBJ2-3 for the parts outside the CDR3, the full variable domain is SQTIHQWPATLVQPVGSPLSLECTVEGTSNPNLYWYRQAAGRGLQLLFYSVGIGQISSEVPQNLSASRPQDRQFILSSKKLLLSDSGFYLCAWRILPGQGETDTQYFGPGTRLTVL.